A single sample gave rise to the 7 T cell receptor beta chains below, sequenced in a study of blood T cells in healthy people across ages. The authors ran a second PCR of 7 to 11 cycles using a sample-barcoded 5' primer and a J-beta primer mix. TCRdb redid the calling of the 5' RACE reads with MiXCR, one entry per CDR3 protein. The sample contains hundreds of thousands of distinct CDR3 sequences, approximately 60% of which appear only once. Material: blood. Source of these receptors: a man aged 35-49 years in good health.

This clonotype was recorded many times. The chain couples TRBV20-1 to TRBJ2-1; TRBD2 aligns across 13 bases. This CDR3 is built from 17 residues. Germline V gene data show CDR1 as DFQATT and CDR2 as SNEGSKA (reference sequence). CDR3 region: CSLTSGRALRSYNEQFF. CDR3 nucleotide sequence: TGCAGCCTTACTAGCGGGAGGGCCCTCCGATCCTACAATGAGCAGTTCTTC.

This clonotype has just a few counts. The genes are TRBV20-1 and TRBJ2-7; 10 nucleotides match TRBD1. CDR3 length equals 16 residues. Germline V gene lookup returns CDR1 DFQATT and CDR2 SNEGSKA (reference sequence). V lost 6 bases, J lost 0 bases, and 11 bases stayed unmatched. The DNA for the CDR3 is TGCAGTGCGCGCTCACCGGGACAGGGGCTCTCCTACGAGCAGTACTTC. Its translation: CSARSPGQGLSYEQYF.

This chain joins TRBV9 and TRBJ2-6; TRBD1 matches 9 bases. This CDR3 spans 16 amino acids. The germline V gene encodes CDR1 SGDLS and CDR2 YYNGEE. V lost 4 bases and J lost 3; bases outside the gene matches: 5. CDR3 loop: CASSFGTGLGANVLTF. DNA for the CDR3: TGTGCCAGCAGCTTCGGGACAGGGCTTGGGGCCAACGTCCTGACTTTC.

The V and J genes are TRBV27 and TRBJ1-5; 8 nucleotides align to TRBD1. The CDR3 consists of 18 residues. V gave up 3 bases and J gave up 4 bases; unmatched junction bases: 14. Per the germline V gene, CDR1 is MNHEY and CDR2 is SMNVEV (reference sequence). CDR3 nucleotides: TGTGCCAGCAGTTTCCTTTCGCCTCAGGGGGCCTCAAATCAGCCCCAGCATTTT. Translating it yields CASSFLSPQGASNQPQHF.

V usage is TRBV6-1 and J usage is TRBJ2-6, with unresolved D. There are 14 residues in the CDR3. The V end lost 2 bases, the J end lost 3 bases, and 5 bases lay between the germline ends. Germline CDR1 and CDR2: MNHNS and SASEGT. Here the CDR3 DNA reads TGTGCCAGCAGTGAAAGAATTGGGGCCAACGTCCTGACTTTC. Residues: CASSERIGANVLTF.

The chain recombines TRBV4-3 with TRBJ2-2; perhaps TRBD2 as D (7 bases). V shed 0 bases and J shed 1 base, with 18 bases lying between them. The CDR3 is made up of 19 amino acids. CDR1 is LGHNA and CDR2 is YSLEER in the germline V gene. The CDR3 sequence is CASSQDSLLGGVNTGELFF. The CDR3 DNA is TGCGCCAGCAGCCAAGATTCCCTGTTAGGGGGGGTGAACACCGGGGAGCTGTTTTTT.

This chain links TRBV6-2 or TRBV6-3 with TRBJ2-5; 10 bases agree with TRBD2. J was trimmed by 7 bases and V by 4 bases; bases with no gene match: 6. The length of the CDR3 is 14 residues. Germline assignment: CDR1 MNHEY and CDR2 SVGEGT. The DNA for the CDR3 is TGTGCCAGCAGTTCCGAGACTAGCGGGCTGACCCAGTACTTC. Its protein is CASSSETSGLTQYF.